The 20 T cell receptor beta chains below all came from one sample that was sequenced in a study of T cell responses to AZD1222 COVID-19 vaccine. Assay: immunoSEQ multiplex PCR; the TCRdb copy retains only in-frame clones and omits some. This sample carries 80,000 or so clones, roughly nine tenths of them seen once, and the ten largest clones take around 3.4%. Sequencing used peripheral blood, obtained 28 days after the second AZD1222 dose. Receptor source: an adult who received the AZD1222 COVID-19 vaccine.

The genes are TRBV19 and TRBJ1-1; D perhaps matches TRBD1 (5 bases). Trimming stripped 5 bases from V and 0 bases from J, with 10 bases between. There are 14 residues in the CDR3. Per the germline V gene, CDR1 is LNHDA and CDR2 is SQIVND (reference sequence). The CDR3 protein is CASSVGDVNTEAFF. The CDR3 nucleotides are TGTGCCAGTAGTGTGGGGGACGTGAACACTGAAGCTTTCTTT.

The rearrangement links TRBV29-1 to TRBJ2-2; 7 nucleotides line up with TRBD1. Per germline, CDR1 SQVTM and CDR2 ANQGSEA. After removal of 1 base from V and 2 bases from J, the junction contained 1 base not matched to a gene. There are 14 residues in the CDR3. CDR3 DNA sequence: TGCAGCGTTGAAGGGGACAGAAACACCGGGGAGCTGTTTTTT. Encoded protein: CSVEGDRNTGELFF.

V usage is TRBV15 and J usage is TRBJ1-2; no definite D call. The CDR3 runs 14 residues. Germline V gives CDR1 LNHNV, CDR2 YYDKDF (reference sequence). The germline V and J ends were trimmed by 5 bases and 0 bases, with 10 bases remaining between them. Here the CDR3 reads CATSDGFTNYGYTF. DNA for the CDR3: TGTGCCACCAGCGACGGCTTCACTAACTATGGCTACACCTTC.

V gene TRBV7-2 combines with J gene TRBJ1-5; no reliable D call. The germline V gene has CDR1 SGHTA and CDR2 FQGNSA. This CDR3 has 15 residues. Trimming took off 1 base at V and 3 bases at J, with 10 bases between the two ends. The CDR3 loop is CASSLGESVNQPQHF. The CDR3, as DNA: TGTGCCAGCAGCTTAGGAGAAAGTGTCAATCAGCCCCAGCATTTT.

The chain combines TRBV5-1 with TRBJ2-2; 9 nucleotides agree with TRBD1. This CDR3 comprises 16 residues. Trimming cost V 0 bases and J 7 bases; bases outside gene matches: 7. The germline gives CDR1 SGHRS, CDR2 YFSETQ. The DNA for the CDR3 is TGCGCCAGCAGCTTGGACAGGGGGCTCCATGGCGGGGAGCTGTTTTTT. This codes for CASSLDRGLHGGELFF. The whole variable domain, filled in from reference TRBV5-1 and TRBJ2-2, reads KAGVTQTPRYLIKTRGQQVTLSCSPISGHRSVSWYQQTPGQGLQFLFEYFSETQRNKGNFPGRFSGRQFSNSRSEMNVSTLELGDSALYLCASSLDRGLHGGELFFGEGSRLTVL.

A single count supports this clone. The chain employs TRBV12-3 or TRBV12-4 and TRBJ1-4; D ambiguous. The CDR3 length is 13 residues. The V end was cut by 1 base, the J end by 4 bases, with 4 bases between. The CDR3 spells CASSLGNNEKLFF. As DNA, the CDR3 is TGTGCCAGCAGTTTAGGCAATAATGAAAAACTGTTTTTT.

On this clone itself: Distinct nucleotide sequences in the sample also encode this CDR3. The chain combines TRBV29-1 with TRBJ2-5, with 8 bases that match TRBD1. V gave up 8 bases and J gave up 1 base; unmatched junction bases: 3. Germline CDR1 is SQVTM and CDR2 is ANQGSEA. The CDR3 runs to 12 residues. The CDR3 coding sequence is TGCAGCAGTGGACAGGGCCAAGAGACCCAGTACTTC. Its protein is CSSGQGQETQYF.

The chain joins TRBV7-9 to TRBJ1-2; D gene ambiguous. The CDR3 covers 14 residues. Trimming cost V 1 base and J 4 bases, with 10 bases left between them. CDR1 SEHNR and CDR2 FQNEAQ come from the germline V gene (reference sequence). The CDR3 nucleotides are TGTGCCAGCAGCTTAGAGTTCAGATCCTATGGCTACACCTTC. This gives the protein CASSLEFRSYGYTF.

V is TRBV19 and J is TRBJ2-1, with a tentative D call TRBD1 (5 bases). Germline CDR1 and CDR2: LNHDA and SQIVND (reference sequence). There are 13 residues in the CDR3. Trimming cost V 5 bases and J 5 bases, with 10 bases left between them. This CDR3 is CASSDDRNNEQFF. The DNA of the CDR3 is TGTGCCAGTAGTGATGACAGAAACAATGAGCAGTTCTTC.

The chain combines TRBV19 with TRBJ1-2; D is unclear. CDR3 length equals 11 residues. V shed 1 base and J shed 8 bases, with 5 bases lying between them. Germline V gene sequence: CDR1 LNHDA, CDR2 SQIVND (reference sequence). CDR3 residues: CASSIGLGYTF. The CDR3 bases are TGTGCCAGTAGTATAGGCCTGGGCTACACCTTC.

This sequence joins TRBV7-9 and TRBJ2-7; D is perhaps TRBD1 (6 bases). This CDR3 contains 15 residues. V gave up 2 bases and J gave up 0 bases, with 11 bases separating them. Germline-derived CDR1 and CDR2 are SEHNR and FQNEAQ (reference sequence). CDR3 sequence (DNA): TGTGCCAGCAGCTTACGATTGGACAGCTCCTACGAGCAGTACTTC. Its translation: CASSLRLDSSYEQYF.

The chain uses TRBV2 and TRBJ1-5; D possibly corresponds to TRBD1 (5 bases). Trimming cost V 3 bases and J 7 bases, with 10 bases left between them. This CDR3 comprises 13 residues. Germline CDR1 SNHLY, CDR2 FYNNEI. CDR3 in amino acids: CASSEGLWQPQHF. The CDR3 DNA is TGTGCCAGCAGTGAGGGGCTGTGGCAGCCCCAGCATTTT.

The chain recombines TRBV5-1 with TRBJ2-2; D not resolved. Germline CDR1 is SGHRS and CDR2 is YFSETQ. The CDR3 covers 11 residues. The V and J ends lost 6 bases and 5 bases respectively, with 5 bases between them. DNA for the CDR3: TGCGCCAGCATGTGGACCGGGGAGCTGTTTTTT. Protein: CASMWTGELFF.

DNA of the CDR3: TGTGCCAGCTCACCACAGGGTATCAAAGAGACCCAGTACTTC. This gives the protein CASSPQGIKETQYF. The genes are TRBV18 and TRBJ2-5; D is uncertain. Germline lookup yields CDR1 KGHSH and CDR2 LQKENI. CDR3 length equals 14 residues. Trimming cost V 1 base and J 3 bases, with 9 bases left between them. Using reference TRBV18 and TRBJ2-5 for the parts outside the CDR3, the full variable domain is NAGVMQNPRHLVRRRGQEARLRCSPMKGHSHVYWYRQLPEEGLKFMVYLQKENIIDESGMPKERFSAEFPKEGPSILRIQQVVRGDSAAYFCASSPQGIKETQYFGPGTRLLVL.

This chain connects TRBV5-1 to TRBJ2-6, with D unresolved. The V gene lost 2 bases and the J gene lost 0 bases, with 15 bases spanning the gap. Germline-derived CDR1 and CDR2 are SGHRS and YFSETQ. The CDR3 sequence is 18 residues long. In DNA, the CDR3 is TGCGCCAGCAGCTTTCTGGCAGCCCCAGGCTCTGGGGCCAACGTCCTGACTTTC. The encoded protein is CASSFLAAPGSGANVLTF.

This chain uses TRBV5-1 with TRBJ2-5, with D maybe TRBD1 (6 bases). The CDR3 runs 15 residues. The germline V gene has CDR1 SGHRS and CDR2 YFSETQ. Trimming cost V 4 bases and J 1 base, with 14 bases left between them. CDR3 bases: TGCGCCAGCAGCAACGGGACAACTGCCCAAGAGACCCAGTACTTC. Translated: CASSNGTTAQETQYF.

Points on this clone: The sample has other DNA sequences that encode this CDR3 too. This chain links TRBV18 with TRBJ1-5; 7 positions agree with TRBD1. Germline V gene lookup returns CDR1 KGHSH and CDR2 LQKENI. This CDR3 region has 13 residues. V was pared by 4 bases and J by 4 bases, with 1 base of the junction left unmatched. CDR3 nucleotide sequence: TGTGCCAGCTCACGGGACAGTAATCAGCCCCAGCATTTT. The encoded protein is CASSRDSNQPQHF.

The rearrangement links TRBV5-1 to TRBJ2-2; D tentatively fits TRBD1 or TRBD2 (5 bases each). V gave up 4 bases and J gave up 5 bases, with 12 bases separating them. The CDR3 spans 14 residues. Germline V gene sequence: CDR1 SGHRS, CDR2 YFSETQ. The chain's CDR3 is CASSPQGATGELFF. As DNA, the CDR3 is TGCGCCAGCAGCCCCCAGGGAGCGACCGGGGAGCTGTTTTTT.

The CDR3 spells CASTTGFGSYEQYF. CDR3 DNA: TGCGCCAGCACCACAGGGTTTGGCTCCTACGAGCAGTACTTC. This chain uses TRBV10-2 with TRBJ2-7, with D perhaps matching TRBD1 (6 bases). Deletions cut 7 bases from V and 0 bases from J, with 13 bases between. This CDR3 comprises 14 residues. Germline-derived CDR1 and CDR2 are WSHSY and SAAADI.

This chain connects TRBV9 to TRBJ1-2; 8 bases are a match to TRBD1. This CDR3 is 14 amino acids long. Looked up from germline, CDR1 is SGDLS and CDR2 is YYNGEE. The V and J ends lost 4 bases and 4 bases, in that order; junction bases with no gene match: 6. The DNA of the CDR3 is TGTGCCAGCAGCCCCCGGACAGGGAGCTATGGCTACACCTTC. Amino acids: CASSPRTGSYGYTF.